This TCR beta chain was retrieved from a study of blood T cell repertoires in COVID-19. Study information: Collection of acute and convalescent COVID-19 samples took place in the United States, Italy and Spain.

The CDR3 loop spans 14 amino acids. CDR1 GTSNPN and CDR2 SVGIG come from the germline V gene (reference sequence). Trimming cost V 3 bases and J 5 bases; bases outside gene matches: 5. Profiled with immunoSEQ multiplex PCR; TCRdb holds only in-frame clones, not every one. The sample shows under 50,000 clones, approximately 88% of them seen only once. This receptor was taken from a man between 65 and 79 years old with acute or convalescent COVID-19. The rearrangement links TRBV30 to TRBJ1-2, with 11 bases lining up with TRBD1. The material sequenced was peripheral blood. The CDR3 is CAWSPGTGGYGYTF. CDR3 DNA: TGTGCCTGGAGCCCCGGGACAGGGGGTTATGGCTACACCTTC.